This T cell receptor (beta chain) was obtained from a study of regulatory T cells in long-lasting Graves disease. Across the study: Graves' patients (newly diagnosed) had been on antithyroid drugs under 3 months.

In this sample, this clonotype turned up a few times. Antigen: not known. Noted time point: newly diagnosed GD, antithyroid drugs for less than 3 months. Scientists built the TCR library using RNA that was extracted from PBMCs. The CDR3 spans 15 residues. The V gene's germline CDR1 is MNHEY and CDR2 SMNVEV (reference sequence). After removal of 3 bases from V and 10 bases from J, the junction contained 8 bases not matched to a gene. With iRepertoire HTBI primers and Arm-PCR of CDR3 regions, TCR beta libraries were built. MiXCR, run by TCRdb on the multiplex PCR reads, gives a single entry per CDR3 protein. The profile shows about 540,000 distinct CDR3 sequences, approximately 13% of them singletons. Whole-study findings and limits: Persistent disease samples used TRBV28, TRBJ1-2 and TRBJ2-5 preferentially.

The same specimen was also included in a second study, on T cells in Graves' hyperthyroidism and ophthalmopathy. As that report states: The model anticipated ophthalmopathy a median about 7.1 months pre-onset.

The chain has TRBV27 and TRBJ1-6, with TRBD1 identical over 8 bases. This TCR derives from a man aged 30 to 39 with Graves disease. The sample was peripheral blood mononuclear cells (PBMCs), taken at new diagnosis, from a patient treated with antithyroid drugs. The CDR3 loop reads CASSFRTGPGSPLHF. CDR3 in DNA: TGTGCCAGCAGTTTCCGGACAGGGCCTGGATCACCCCTCCACTTT.